One T cell receptor beta chain is described in this entry. This record comes from a study of cytomegalovirus exposure and HLA in healthy donors. The primer mix had 60 Vbeta and 13 Jbeta primers. Some clones are missing from TCRdb's copy, which holds only in-frame ones; the method was immunoSEQ multiplex PCR. In the table there are about 120,000 clones, less than 80% of which are singletons. Germline V gene lookup returns CDR1 SGHAT and CDR2 FQNNGV. The CDR3 contains 19 residues. Germline trimming cut 5 bases from V and 1 base from J; bases unmatched to any gene: 16. The sequence was obtained from a woman between 50 and 59 years old in good health and CMV-seronegative. The specimen was PBMCs. The chain carries TRBV11-2 and TRBJ2-4; 8 positions match TRBD2. The CDR3 spells CASSAEAGGRVSAKNIQYF. The CDR3 DNA reads as TGTGCCAGCAGCGCCGAGGCGGGAGGACGGGTTAGTGCCAAAAACATTCAGTACTTC.